This passage covers 29 T cell receptor beta chains from one sample sequenced in a study of OX40 agonist ivuxolimab in advanced cancers. Measured with immunoSEQ multiplex PCR; TCRdb has only the in-frame clones, and not every one. The sample yields tens of thousands of clones, about 90% seen once. Sequences were derived from CD4+ or CD8+ T cells sorted from blood, sampled in a trial of the OX40 agonist ivuxolimab. These receptors all come from an adult with an advanced solid tumor such as melanoma, head and neck, liver or kidney cancer.

The table lists this clone with a few counts. This chain links TRBV6-1 with TRBJ1-6; D is possibly TRBD1 (5 bases). The V gene lost 3 bases and the J gene lost 5 bases, with 5 bases spanning the gap. The CDR3 loop spans 13 amino acids. Germline values: CDR1 MNHNS, CDR2 SASEGT. CDR3: CASSDRDNSPLHF. For the CDR3, the DNA is TGTGCCAGCAGTGACAGGGATAATTCACCCCTCCACTTT.

This clone was seen a single time. The chain joins TRBV27 to TRBJ2-6; no firm D call. The CDR3 sequence is 14 residues long. Germline loops: CDR1 MNHEY, CDR2 SMNVEV (reference sequence). V gave up 5 bases and J gave up 2 bases, with 7 bases separating them. The CDR3 loop is CASSPSPGANVLTF. CDR3 nucleotide sequence: TGTGCCAGCAGTCCCTCTCCTGGGGCCAACGTCCTGACTTTC.

CDR3 coding DNA: TGTGCCAGCAGTTTGGAGGGATACGAGCAGTACTTC. It specifies CASSLEGYEQYF. The rearrangement uses TRBV28 and TRBJ2-7; D may be TRBD2 (6 bases). This CDR3 contains 12 residues. V dropped 3 bases and J dropped 4 bases, with 7 bases sitting between them. CDR1 is MDHEN and CDR2 is SYDVKM in the germline V gene.

The rearrangement joins TRBV7-8 to TRBJ1-2, with a tentative D call TRBD1 (5 bases). This CDR3 comprises 14 residues. Germline assignment: CDR1 SGHVS and CDR2 FQNEAQ. V was clipped by 5 bases and J by 4 bases, with 14 bases between them. The CDR3 is CASSQGGVSYGYTF. In nucleotides, the CDR3 is TGTGCCAGCAGCCAAGGAGGGGTGAGCTATGGCTACACCTTC. Filled out from reference TRBV7-8 and TRBJ1-2, the complete variable domain reads GAGVSQSPRYKVAKRGQDVALRCDPISGHVSLFWYQQALGQGPEFLTYFQNEAQLDKSGLPSDRFFAERPEGSVSTLKIQRTQQEDSAVYLCASSQGGVSYGYTFGSGTRLTVV.

This sequence joins TRBV7-9 and TRBJ1-3; D call uncertain. Trimming pared 5 bases from V and 3 bases from J, leaving 17 bases between. Germline loops: CDR1 SEHNR, CDR2 FQNEAQ (reference sequence). This CDR3 has 16 residues. The CDR3 here is CASSPDPRLYGNTIYF. The CDR3 DNA is TGTGCCAGCAGCCCCGACCCCCGTCTATATGGAAACACCATATATTTT.

This clone was found a few times. The rearrangement uses TRBV28 and TRBJ1-5, with 7 bases that match TRBD1. Germline-derived CDR1 and CDR2 are MDHEN and SYDVKM. This CDR3 spans 15 amino acids. The V segment lost 5 bases and the J segment 5 bases; nucleotides outside the gene matches: 9. Written as DNA, the CDR3 is TGTGCCAGCAGTCCCAAGGGGGCAGGGGATCAGCCCCAGCATTTT. As protein: CASSPKGAGDQPQHF.

The genes are TRBV28 and TRBJ1-3; TRBD1 matches at 7 bases. CDR3 length equals 15 residues. Trimming took 6 bases from V and 2 from J; bases not matched to a gene: 7. CDR1 and CDR2 from the germline V gene are MDHEN and SYDVKM. DNA of the CDR3: TGTGCCAGCAGAGCTACAGGGGTGGCTGGAAACACCATATATTTT. Translating it yields CASRATGVAGNTIYF. The complete variable domain, with remaining parts taken from reference TRBV28 and TRBJ1-3, reads DVKVTQSSRYLVKRTGEKVFLECVQDMDHENMFWYRQDPGLGLRLIYFSYDVKMKEKGDIPEGYSVSREKKERFSLILESASTNQTSMYLCASRATGVAGNTIYFGEGSWLTVV.

The genes are TRBV2 and TRBJ1-2; possibly TRBD1 for D (6 bases). V was pared by 4 bases and J by 2 bases, with 11 bases between. The germline CDR1 and CDR2 sequences are SNHLY and FYNNEI. This CDR3 contains 14 residues. The CDR3 reads CASSGGGRNYGYTF. CDR3 nucleotides: TGTGCCAGCAGTGGGGGGGGCAGGAACTATGGCTACACCTTC.

On this clone itself: Different DNA sequences within this sample yield the same CDR3. The chain recombines TRBV6-5 with TRBJ2-7; D call uncertain. CDR1 and CDR2 (germline): MNHEY, SVGAGI. The ends were cut back, 1 base at V and 4 bases at J, with 2 bases in the middle. The CDR3 sequence is 11 residues long. CDR3 sequence reads: CASSYLYEQYF. The DNA for the CDR3 is TGTGCCAGCAGTTACTTGTACGAGCAGTACTTC.

V usage is TRBV27 and J usage is TRBJ1-5, with D unclear. V was shortened by 6 bases and J by 8 bases, with 17 bases between the two germline ends. Per the germline V gene, CDR1 is MNHEY and CDR2 is SMNVEV (reference sequence). The CDR3 runs 14 residues. CDR3 sequence (DNA): TGTGCCAGCAGCACCTCCGAGGCTGAGAAGCCCCAGCATTTT. It specifies CASSTSEAEKPQHF.

This chain joins TRBV27 and TRBJ1-5, with D maybe TRBD1 (5 bases). Looked up from germline, CDR1 is MNHEY and CDR2 is SMNVEV (reference sequence). CDR3 length: 14 residues. Trimming removed 2 bases from V and 5 bases from J, with 10 bases in between. CDR3 DNA sequence: TGTGCCAGCAGTTTAGCTAGAGGGGATCAGCCCCAGCATTTT. Translated: CASSLARGDQPQHF.

The chain has TRBV6-6 and TRBJ1-1; unclear D gene. This CDR3 region has 12 residues. Between the trimmed V and J ends, which lost 7 bases and 5 bases, there was a span of 11 bases. Germline V lookup: CDR1 MNHNY, CDR2 SVGAGI (reference sequence). The CDR3 spells CASIGGDTEAFF. The CDR3 nucleotides are TGTGCCAGCATAGGTGGGGATACTGAAGCTTTCTTT.

The genes are TRBV5-1 and TRBJ1-1, with D unclear. V was shortened by 7 bases and J by 4 bases, with 20 bases between the two germline ends. The germline V gene has CDR1 SGHRS and CDR2 YFSETQ. The CDR3 has 15 residues. In DNA form, the CDR3 reads TGCGCCAGCTCCTGGGGAGGCTCCAGGACCACTGAAGCTTTCTTT. Its translation: CASSWGGSRTTEAFF.

The CDR3, as DNA: TGTGCCAGCAGCGTCGGGGATTTCACCGGGGAGCTGTTTTTT. It yields the protein CASSVGDFTGELFF. The rearrangement uses TRBV9 and TRBJ2-2; D is possibly TRBD2 (5 bases). Deletions cut 2 bases from V and 4 bases from J, with 9 bases between. Per germline, CDR1 SGDLS and CDR2 YYNGEE. The CDR3 spans 14 residues. Using reference TRBV9 and TRBJ2-2 for the parts outside the CDR3, the full variable domain is DSGVTQTPKHLITATGQRVTLRCSPRSGDLSVYWYQQSLDQGLQFLIQYYNGEERAKGNILERFSAQQFPDLHSELNLSSLELGDSALYFCASSVGDFTGELFFGEGSRLTVL.

This clone appeared once. The chain combines TRBV6-5 with TRBJ2-2, with D perhaps TRBD2 (5 bases). This CDR3 region has 14 residues. V lost 7 bases and J lost 1, with 10 bases in between. The germline gives CDR1 MNHEY, CDR2 SVGAGI. The DNA of the CDR3 is TGTGCCAGCACCAAGGACTGGAACACCGGGGAGCTGTTTTTT. Protein sequence: CASTKDWNTGELFF.

V is TRBV13 and J is TRBJ1-2; tentatively, D is TRBD1 (6 bases). The CDR3 has 13 residues. The V gene's germline CDR1 is PRHDT and CDR2 FYEKMQ (reference sequence). V lost 7 bases and J 4 bases, leaving 13 bases between the germline ends. The CDR3 DNA is TGTGCCAGCACTGGACAGAATTTCTATGGCTACACCTTC. Protein product: CASTGQNFYGYTF.

J is TRBJ2-1 and V is TRBV6-1, with D tentatively TRBD2 (6 bases). Germline V gene lookup returns CDR1 MNHNS and CDR2 SASEGT. V lost 2 bases and J lost 8, with 19 bases in between. The CDR3 runs 16 residues. This CDR3 reads CASSELSGRIWDEQFF. As DNA, the CDR3 is TGTGCCAGCAGTGAACTGAGCGGGCGGATTTGGGATGAGCAGTTCTTC.

Notes on this clone: The same CDR3 arises from other DNA sequences in this sample as well. The chain combines TRBV6-5 with TRBJ2-7, with D uncertain. The CDR3 extends over 11 amino acids. Germline V gives CDR1 MNHEY, CDR2 SVGAGI. Trimming took 2 bases from V and 4 from J, leaving 3 bases between them. CDR3 sequence: CASSYLYEQYF. CDR3 bases: TGTGCCAGCAGTTACCTTTACGAGCAGTACTTC.

The V and J genes are TRBV19 and TRBJ1-6; 7 nucleotides align to TRBD1. With 3 bases clipped from V and 4 bases from J, the junction kept 9 bases outside the gene matches. From germline, CDR1 is LNHDA and CDR2 SQIVND (reference sequence). The CDR3 loop spans 17 amino acids. CDR3 DNA sequence: TGTGCCAGTAGTATGCTCGCAGGGGGATTATATAATTCACCCCTCCACTTT. This sequence encodes CASSMLAGGLYNSPLHF.

J is TRBJ1-6 and V is TRBV15; the D gene is possibly TRBD1 (5 bases). The CDR3 has 15 residues. V was pared by 0 bases and J by 9 bases, with 12 bases between. Germline assignment: CDR1 LNHNV and CDR2 YYDKDF (reference sequence). The chain's CDR3 is CATSRDAGGVSPLHF. Here the CDR3 DNA reads TGTGCCACCAGCAGAGATGCGGGGGGAGTTTCACCCCTCCACTTT.

For the CDR3, the DNA is TGTGCCAGCAGCCAATACCACGAGCAGTACTTC. Its translation: CASSQYHEQYF. The genes are TRBV16 and TRBJ2-7, with D uncertain. CDR3 size: 11 residues. Germline values: CDR1 KGHSY, CDR2 FQNENV. V was cut by 1 base and J by 5 bases, with 3 bases left in between.

This clone was seen a handful of times. The rearrangement uses TRBV30 and TRBJ1-2; D is perhaps TRBD1 (5 bases). The CDR3 spans 11 residues. The V gene's germline CDR1 is GTSNPN and CDR2 SVGIG (reference sequence). The V end lost 6 bases, the J end lost 8 bases, and 13 bases lay between the germline ends. The CDR3 protein is CACGKGYGYTF. The CDR3, as DNA: TGTGCCTGCGGCAAGGGGTACGGCTACACCTTC.

The chain carries TRBV6-5 and TRBJ1-2; D perhaps matches TRBD1 (6 bases). The CDR3 totals 13 residues. V gave up 5 bases and J gave up 4 bases, with 11 bases separating them. The germline V gene has CDR1 MNHEY and CDR2 SVGAGI. CDR3 nucleotide sequence: TGTGCCAGCAGTCCCGACAGGTTCTATGGCTACACCTTC. Translating gives CASSPDRFYGYTF.

The CDR3 DNA reads as TGTGCCAGCAGAATGTTACAGGGGAACTATGGCTACACCTTC. The encoded protein is CASRMLQGNYGYTF. V and J are TRBV27 and TRBJ1-2; 7 nucleotides align to TRBD1. CDR1 and CDR2 (germline): MNHEY, SMNVEV (reference sequence). This CDR3 has 14 amino acids. The trim removed 6 bases at V and 2 bases at J, leaving 6 bases unmatched.

This clone was seen more than once but under ten times. The chain links TRBV30 to TRBJ1-5; no reliable D call. Between the trimmed V and J ends, which lost 2 bases and 4 bases, there was a span of 12 bases. This CDR3 contains 14 residues. CDR1 is GTSNPN, CDR2 SVGIG, per germline (reference sequence). The CDR3 loop reads CAWSLGPGNQPQHF. The CDR3 DNA is TGTGCCTGGAGTCTCGGGCCGGGGAATCAGCCCCAGCATTTT.

This clone was found a few times. The chain employs TRBV28 and TRBJ2-3; D is possibly TRBD1 (6 bases). V lost 7 bases to trimming and J lost 3 bases, with 14 bases between them. The V gene's germline CDR1 is MDHEN and CDR2 SYDVKM. The CDR3 contains 14 residues. This chain's CDR3 is CASNPTGMTDTQYF. The CDR3 bases are TGTGCCAGCAACCCCACAGGGATGACAGATACGCAGTATTTT.

The V call is TRBV29-1, the J call TRBJ1-1; D gene uncertain. The CDR3 spans 10 residues. Trimming stripped 8 bases from V and 3 bases from J, with 7 bases between. Germline loops: CDR1 SQVTM, CDR2 ANQGSEA. CDR3 DNA: TGCAGCACAAGATACACTGAAGCTTTCTTT. Encoded protein: CSTRYTEAFF. Variable domain in full (rest from reference TRBV29-1 and TRBJ1-1): SAVISQKPSRDICQRGTSLTIQCQVDSQVTMMFWYRQQPGQSLTLIATANQGSEATYESGFVIDKFPISRPNLTFSTLTVSNMSPEDSSIYLCSTRYTEAFFGQGTRLTVV.

The V and J genes are TRBV28 and TRBJ2-7, with D possibly being TRBD1 or TRBD2 (5 bases each). The ends were cut back, 3 bases at V and 3 bases at J, with 18 bases in the middle. CDR1 is MDHEN, CDR2 SYDVKM, per germline. CDR3 size: 16 residues. CDR3 amino acids: CASSLILGDGNYEQYF. The CDR3 nucleotides read TGTGCCAGCAGTTTGATCTTAGGGGACGGTAACTACGAGCAGTACTTC.

J is TRBJ2-1 and V is TRBV6-6; a possible D gene is TRBD2 (6 bases). V was clipped by 2 bases and J by 0 bases, with 8 bases between them. Germline loops: CDR1 MNHNY, CDR2 SVGAGI (reference sequence). This CDR3 has 15 amino acids. The DNA of the CDR3 is TGTGCCAGCAGTTACGGAGGGAGCTCCTACAATGAGCAGTTCTTC. The encoded protein is CASSYGGSSYNEQFF.